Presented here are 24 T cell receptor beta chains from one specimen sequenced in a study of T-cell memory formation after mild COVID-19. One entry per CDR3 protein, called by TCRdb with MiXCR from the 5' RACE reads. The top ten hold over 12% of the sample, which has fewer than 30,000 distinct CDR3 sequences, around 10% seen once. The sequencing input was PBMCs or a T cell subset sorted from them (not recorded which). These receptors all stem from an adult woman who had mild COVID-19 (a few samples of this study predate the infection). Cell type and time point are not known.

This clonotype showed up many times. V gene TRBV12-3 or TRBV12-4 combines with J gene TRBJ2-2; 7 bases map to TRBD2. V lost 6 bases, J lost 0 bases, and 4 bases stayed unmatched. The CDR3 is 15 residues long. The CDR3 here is CASRGSGTNTGELFF. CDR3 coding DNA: TGTGCCAGCAGGGGGAGCGGGACGAACACCGGGGAGCTGTTTTTT.

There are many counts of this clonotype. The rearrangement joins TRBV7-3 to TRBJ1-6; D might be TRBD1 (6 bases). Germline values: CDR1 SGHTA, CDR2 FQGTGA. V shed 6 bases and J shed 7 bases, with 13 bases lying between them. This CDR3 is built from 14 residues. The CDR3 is CASSRGSPNSPLHF. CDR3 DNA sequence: TGTGCCAGCAGTAGGGGGTCCCCAAATTCACCCCTCCACTTT.

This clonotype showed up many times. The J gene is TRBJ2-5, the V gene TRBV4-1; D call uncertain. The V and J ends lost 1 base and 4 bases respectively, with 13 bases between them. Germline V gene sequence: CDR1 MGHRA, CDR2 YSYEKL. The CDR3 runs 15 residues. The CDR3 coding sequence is TGCGCCAGCAGCCAAGGGCTAGAACCTGGAGAGACCCAGTACTTC. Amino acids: CASSQGLEPGETQYF.

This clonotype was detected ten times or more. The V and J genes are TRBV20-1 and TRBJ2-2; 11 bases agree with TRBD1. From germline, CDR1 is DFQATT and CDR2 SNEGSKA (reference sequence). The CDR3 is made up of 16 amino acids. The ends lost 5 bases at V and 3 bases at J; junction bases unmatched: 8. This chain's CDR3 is CSAGRPGQGDTGELFF. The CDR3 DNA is TGCAGTGCTGGAAGACCGGGACAGGGGGACACCGGGGAGCTGTTTTTT.

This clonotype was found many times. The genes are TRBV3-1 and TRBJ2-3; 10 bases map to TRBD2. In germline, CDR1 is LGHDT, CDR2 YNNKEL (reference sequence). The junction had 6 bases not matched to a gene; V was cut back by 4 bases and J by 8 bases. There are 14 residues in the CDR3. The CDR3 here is CASSLRAGGVTQYF. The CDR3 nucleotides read TGTGCCAGCAGCCTCCGAGCGGGAGGGGTTACGCAGTATTTT.

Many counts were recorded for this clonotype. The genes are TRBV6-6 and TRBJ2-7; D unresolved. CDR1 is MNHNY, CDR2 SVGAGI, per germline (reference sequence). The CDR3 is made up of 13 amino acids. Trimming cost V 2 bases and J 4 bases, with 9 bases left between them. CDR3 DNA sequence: TGTGCCAGCAGTTACGAGTGGATGTACGAGCAGTACTTC. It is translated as CASSYEWMYEQYF.

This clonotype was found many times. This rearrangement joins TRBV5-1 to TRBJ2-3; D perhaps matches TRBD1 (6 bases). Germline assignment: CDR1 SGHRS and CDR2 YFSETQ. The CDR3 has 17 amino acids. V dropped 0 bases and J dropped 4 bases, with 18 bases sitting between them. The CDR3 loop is CASSLGHRDRKADTQYF. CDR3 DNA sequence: TGCGCCAGCAGCTTGGGCCACAGGGACCGTAAAGCAGATACGCAGTATTTT.

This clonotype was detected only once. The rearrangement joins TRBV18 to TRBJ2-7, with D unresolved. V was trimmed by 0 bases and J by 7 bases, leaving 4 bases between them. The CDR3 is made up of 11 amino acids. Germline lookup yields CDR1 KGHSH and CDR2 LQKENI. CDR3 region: CASSPPGEQYF. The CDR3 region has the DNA TGTGCCAGCTCACCACCGGGGGAGCAGTACTTC.

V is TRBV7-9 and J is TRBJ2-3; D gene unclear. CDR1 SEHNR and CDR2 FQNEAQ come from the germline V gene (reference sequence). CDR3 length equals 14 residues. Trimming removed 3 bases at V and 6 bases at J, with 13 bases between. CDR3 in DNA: TGTGCCAGCAGCTTCGGCACTCCGAGTGATACGCAGTATTTT. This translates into CASSFGTPSDTQYF.

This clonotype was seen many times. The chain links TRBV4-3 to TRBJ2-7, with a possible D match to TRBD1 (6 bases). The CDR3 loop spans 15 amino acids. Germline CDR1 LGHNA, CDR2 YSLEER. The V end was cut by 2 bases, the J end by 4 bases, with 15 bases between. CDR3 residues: CASSQSRQGPYEQYF. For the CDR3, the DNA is TGCGCCAGCAGCCAATCGAGGCAGGGGCCTTACGAGCAGTACTTC.

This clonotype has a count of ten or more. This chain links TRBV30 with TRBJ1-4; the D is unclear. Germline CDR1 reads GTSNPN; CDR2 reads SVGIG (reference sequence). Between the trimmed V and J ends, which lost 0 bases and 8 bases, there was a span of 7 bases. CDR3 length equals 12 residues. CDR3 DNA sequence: TGTGCCTGGAGTGTACTAAGGGAAAAACTGTTTTTT. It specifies CAWSVLREKLFF.

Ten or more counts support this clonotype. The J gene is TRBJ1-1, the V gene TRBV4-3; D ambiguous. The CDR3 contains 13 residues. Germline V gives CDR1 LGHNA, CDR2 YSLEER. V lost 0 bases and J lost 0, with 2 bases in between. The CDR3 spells CASSQDLNTEAFF. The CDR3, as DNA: TGCGCCAGCAGCCAAGATCTGAACACTGAAGCTTTCTTT.

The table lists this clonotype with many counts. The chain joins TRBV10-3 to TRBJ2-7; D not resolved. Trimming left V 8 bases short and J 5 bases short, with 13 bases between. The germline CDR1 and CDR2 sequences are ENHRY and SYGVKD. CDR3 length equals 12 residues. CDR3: CAIGLRPDEQYF. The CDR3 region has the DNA TGTGCCATCGGCTTACGACCCGACGAGCAGTACTTC.

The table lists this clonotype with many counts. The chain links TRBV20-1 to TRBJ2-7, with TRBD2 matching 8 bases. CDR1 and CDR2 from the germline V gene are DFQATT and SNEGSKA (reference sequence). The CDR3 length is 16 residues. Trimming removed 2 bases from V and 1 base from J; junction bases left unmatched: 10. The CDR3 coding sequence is TGCAGTGCTAGATTTTCTATGCGGGGGGCGTCCTACGAGCAGTACTTC. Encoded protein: CSARFSMRGASYEQYF.

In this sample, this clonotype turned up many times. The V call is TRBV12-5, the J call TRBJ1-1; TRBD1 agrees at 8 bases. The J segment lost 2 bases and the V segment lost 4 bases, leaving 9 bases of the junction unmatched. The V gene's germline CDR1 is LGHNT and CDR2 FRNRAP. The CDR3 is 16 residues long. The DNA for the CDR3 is TGTGCTAGTGGTTCGGGGTCGACAGGGGCTAACACTGAAGCTTTCTTT. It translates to CASGSGSTGANTEAFF.

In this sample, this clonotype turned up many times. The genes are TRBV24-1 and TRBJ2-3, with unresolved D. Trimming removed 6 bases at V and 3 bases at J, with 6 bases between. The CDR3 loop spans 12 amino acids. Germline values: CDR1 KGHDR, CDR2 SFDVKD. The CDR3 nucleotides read TGTGCCACCAGTCTAGGAACAGATACGCAGTATTTT. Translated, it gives CATSLGTDTQYF.

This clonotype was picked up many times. The CDR3: CASSQRWDSVYEQYF. The CDR3 DNA reads TGCGCCAGCAGCCAGCGCTGGGATAGTGTTTACGAGCAGTACTTC. The chain has TRBV4-1 and TRBJ2-7; D is unclear. Germline V lookup: CDR1 MGHRA, CDR2 YSYEKL. Trimming took off 3 bases at V and 4 bases at J, with 16 bases between the two ends. The CDR3 is 15 amino acids.

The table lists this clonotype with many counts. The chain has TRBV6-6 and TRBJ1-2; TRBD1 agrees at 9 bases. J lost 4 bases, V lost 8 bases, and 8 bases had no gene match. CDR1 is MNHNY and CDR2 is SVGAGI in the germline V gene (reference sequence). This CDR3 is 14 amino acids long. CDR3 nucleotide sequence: TGTGCCAGCTTACGGGACAGGGATGCCTATGGCTACACCTTC. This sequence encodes CASLRDRDAYGYTF.

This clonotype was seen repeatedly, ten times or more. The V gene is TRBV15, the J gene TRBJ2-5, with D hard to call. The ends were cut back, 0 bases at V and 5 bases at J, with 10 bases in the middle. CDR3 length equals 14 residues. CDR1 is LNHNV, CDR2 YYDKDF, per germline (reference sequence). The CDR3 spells CATSRDNSPETQYF. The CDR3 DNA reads TGTGCCACCAGCAGAGATAACAGCCCGGAGACCCAGTACTTC.

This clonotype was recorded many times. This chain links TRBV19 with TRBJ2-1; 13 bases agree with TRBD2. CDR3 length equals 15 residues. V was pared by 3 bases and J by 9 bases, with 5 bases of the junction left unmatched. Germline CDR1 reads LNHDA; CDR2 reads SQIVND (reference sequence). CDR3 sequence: CASSIGLAGVLEQFF. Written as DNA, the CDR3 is TGTGCCAGTAGTATCGGACTAGCGGGAGTTCTTGAGCAGTTCTTC.

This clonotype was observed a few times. CDR3 in amino acids: CASSRGVEYNEQFF. In nucleotides, the CDR3 is TGTGCCAGCAGCCGAGGGGTCGAGTACAATGAGCAGTTCTTC. V usage is TRBV3-1 and J usage is TRBJ2-1; D possibly matches TRBD1 or TRBD2 (5 bases each). Per the germline V gene, CDR1 is LGHDT and CDR2 is YNNKEL (reference sequence). This CDR3 contains 14 residues. The V gene lost 4 bases and the J gene lost 4 bases, with 11 bases spanning the gap.

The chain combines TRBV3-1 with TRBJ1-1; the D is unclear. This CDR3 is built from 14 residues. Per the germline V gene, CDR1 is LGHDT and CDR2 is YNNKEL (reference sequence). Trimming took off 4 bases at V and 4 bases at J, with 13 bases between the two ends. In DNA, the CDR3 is TGTGCCAGCAGCCCAAGCTTATCCCGCACTGAAGCTTTCTTT. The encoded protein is CASSPSLSRTEAFF.

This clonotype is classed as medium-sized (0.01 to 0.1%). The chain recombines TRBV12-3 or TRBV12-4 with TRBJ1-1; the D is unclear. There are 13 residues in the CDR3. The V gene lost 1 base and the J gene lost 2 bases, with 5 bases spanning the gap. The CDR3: CASSLGKNTEAFF. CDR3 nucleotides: TGTGCCAGCAGTTTAGGTAAAAACACTGAAGCTTTCTTT.

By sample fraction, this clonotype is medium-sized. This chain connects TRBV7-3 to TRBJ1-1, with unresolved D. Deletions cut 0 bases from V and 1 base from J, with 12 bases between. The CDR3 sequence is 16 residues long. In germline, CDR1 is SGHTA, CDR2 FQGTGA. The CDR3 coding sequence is TGTGCCAGCAGCTTAACTCCAGTGGGAAGGAACACTGAAGCTTTCTTT. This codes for CASSLTPVGRNTEAFF.